This entry concerns a single T cell receptor beta chain. The antigen is unknown. Germline V gene data show CDR1 as MNHGY and CDR2 as SAAAGT. Trimming took 2 bases from V and 5 from J, leaving 18 bases between them. The CDR3 contains 16 residues. This record comes from a study of blood T cells in healthy people across ages. The authors drew roughly 9.8 milliliters of peripheral blood from each donor. Sample-barcoded 5' priming and a J-beta primer mix drove a second PCR of about 6 to 12 cycles. A template-switch adaptor that had 12 random nucleotides put a tag on each cDNA molecule. Each CDR3 protein gets one entry after TCRdb re-called the 5' RACE reads with MiXCR. The table lists 2 million or so distinct CDR3 sequences, approximately 50% of them singletons, with more than 2% in the top ten. Study-level results: Unsorted PBMCs blocked a conclusive comparison of naive and antigen-experienced cells. Naive T cell percentage showed a strong correlation with TCR beta diversity.

V gene TRBV6-8 combines with J gene TRBJ2-5; possibly TRBD1 or TRBD2 for D (5 bases each). This TCR was sampled from a middle-aged woman in good health. The sequenced material came from blood. The CDR3 sequence is CASSYAGRQSKETQYF. The CDR3 DNA sequence: TGTGCCAGCAGTTACGCGGGCAGACAGTCTAAGGAGACCCAGTACTTC.